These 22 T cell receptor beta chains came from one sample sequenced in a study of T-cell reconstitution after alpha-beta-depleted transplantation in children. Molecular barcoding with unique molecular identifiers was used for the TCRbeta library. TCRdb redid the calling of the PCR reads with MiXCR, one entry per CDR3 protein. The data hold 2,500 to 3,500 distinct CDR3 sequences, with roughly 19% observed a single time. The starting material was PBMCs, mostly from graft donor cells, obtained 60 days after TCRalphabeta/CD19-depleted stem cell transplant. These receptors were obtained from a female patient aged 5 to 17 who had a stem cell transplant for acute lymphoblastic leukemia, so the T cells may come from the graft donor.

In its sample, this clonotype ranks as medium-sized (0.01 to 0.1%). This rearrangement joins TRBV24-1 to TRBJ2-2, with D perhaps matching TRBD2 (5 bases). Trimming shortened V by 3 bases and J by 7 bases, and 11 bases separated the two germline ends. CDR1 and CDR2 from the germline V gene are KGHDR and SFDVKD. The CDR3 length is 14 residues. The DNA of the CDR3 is TGTGCCACCAGTGATCCCGCGGGCCACGGGGAGCTGTTTTTT. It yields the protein CATSDPAGHGELFF.

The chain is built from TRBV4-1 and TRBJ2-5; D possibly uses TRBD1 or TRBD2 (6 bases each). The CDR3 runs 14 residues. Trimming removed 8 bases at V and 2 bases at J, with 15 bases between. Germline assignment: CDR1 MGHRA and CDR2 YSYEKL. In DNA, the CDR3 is TGCGCCAGCCAAGAAAGGGGGACTCAAGAGACCCAGTACTTC. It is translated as CASQERGTQETQYF.

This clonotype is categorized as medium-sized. CDR3 DNA: TGTGCCAGCAGTACCAACAGGGGCGGTCAGCCCCAGCATTTT. It translates to CASSTNRGGQPQHF. The chain employs TRBV6-5 and TRBJ1-5; 7 bases align to TRBD1. Per germline, CDR1 MNHEY and CDR2 SVGAGI. There are 14 residues in the CDR3. J lost 6 bases, V lost 5 bases, and 7 bases had no gene match.

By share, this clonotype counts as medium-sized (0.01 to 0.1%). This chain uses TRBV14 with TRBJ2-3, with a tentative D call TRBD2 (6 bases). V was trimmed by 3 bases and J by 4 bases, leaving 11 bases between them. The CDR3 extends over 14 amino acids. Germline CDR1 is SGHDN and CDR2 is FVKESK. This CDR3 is CASSQQGLPDTQYF. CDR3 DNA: TGTGCCAGCAGCCAGCAGGGACTCCCAGATACGCAGTATTTT. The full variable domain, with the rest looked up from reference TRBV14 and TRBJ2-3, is EAGVTQFPSHSVIEKGQTVTLRCDPISGHDNLYWYRRVMGKEIKFLLHFVKESKQDESGMPNNRFLAERTGGTYSTLKVQPAELEDSGVYFCASSQQGLPDTQYFGPGTRLTVL.

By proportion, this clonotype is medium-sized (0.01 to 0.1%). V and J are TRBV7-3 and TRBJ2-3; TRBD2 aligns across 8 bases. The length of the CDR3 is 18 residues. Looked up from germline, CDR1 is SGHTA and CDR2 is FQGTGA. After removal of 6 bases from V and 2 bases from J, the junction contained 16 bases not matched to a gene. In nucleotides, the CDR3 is TGTGCCAGCAGTATGAGATTTCTGGGACTAGACTCCACAGATACGCAGTATTTT. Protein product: CASSMRFLGLDSTDTQYF.

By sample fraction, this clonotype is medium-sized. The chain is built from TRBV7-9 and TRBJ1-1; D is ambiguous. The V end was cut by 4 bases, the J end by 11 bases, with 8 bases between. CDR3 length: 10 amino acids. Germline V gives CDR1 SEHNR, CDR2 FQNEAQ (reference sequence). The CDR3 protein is CASSYPSAFF. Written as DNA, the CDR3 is TGTGCCAGCAGCTACCCATCCGCTTTCTTT.

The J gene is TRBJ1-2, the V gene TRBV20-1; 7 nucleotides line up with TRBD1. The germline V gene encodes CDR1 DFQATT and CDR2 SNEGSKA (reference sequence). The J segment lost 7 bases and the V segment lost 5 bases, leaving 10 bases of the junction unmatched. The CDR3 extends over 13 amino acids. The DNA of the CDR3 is TGCAGTGCTCGAACCGGGACAGCAAGTGGCTACACCTTC. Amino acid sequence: CSARTGTASGYTF.

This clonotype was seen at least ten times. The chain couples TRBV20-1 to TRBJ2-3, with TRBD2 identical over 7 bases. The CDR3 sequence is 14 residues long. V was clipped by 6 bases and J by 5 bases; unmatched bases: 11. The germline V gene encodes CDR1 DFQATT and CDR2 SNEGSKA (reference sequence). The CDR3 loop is CSASNEGGEDTQYF. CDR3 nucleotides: TGCAGTGCATCAAATGAGGGAGGGGAAGATACGCAGTATTTT.

For the CDR3, the DNA is TGTGCCAGCAGCCCAATGGTCGTCAATCAGCCCCAGCATTTT. It translates to CASSPMVVNQPQHF. The rearrangement joins TRBV7-8 to TRBJ1-5; the D is unclear. CDR3 length: 14 amino acids. Looked up from germline, CDR1 is SGHVS and CDR2 is FQNEAQ. The ends were cut back, 5 bases at V and 3 bases at J, with 11 bases in the middle.

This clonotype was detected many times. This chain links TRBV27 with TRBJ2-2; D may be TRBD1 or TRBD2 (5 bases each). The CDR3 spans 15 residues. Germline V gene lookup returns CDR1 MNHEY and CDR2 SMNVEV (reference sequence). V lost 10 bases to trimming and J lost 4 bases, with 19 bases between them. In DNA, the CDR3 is TGTGCCACTAGCTGGGACCTTCAATCCACCGGGGAGCTGTTTTTT. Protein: CATSWDLQSTGELFF.

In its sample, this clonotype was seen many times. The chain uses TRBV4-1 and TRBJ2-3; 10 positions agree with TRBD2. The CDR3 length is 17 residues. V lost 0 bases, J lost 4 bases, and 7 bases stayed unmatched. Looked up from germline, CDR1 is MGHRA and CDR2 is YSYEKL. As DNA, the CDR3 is TGCGCCAGCAGCCAAGATACAGCGGGGGGGCTGTCAGATACGCAGTATTTT. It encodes CASSQDTAGGLSDTQYF.

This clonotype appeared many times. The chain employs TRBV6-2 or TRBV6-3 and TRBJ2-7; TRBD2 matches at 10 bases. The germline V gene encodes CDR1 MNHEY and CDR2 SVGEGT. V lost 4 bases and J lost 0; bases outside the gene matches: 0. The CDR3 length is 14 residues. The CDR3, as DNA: TGTGCCAGCAGTTGGACTAGCGGCTCCTACGAGCAGTACTTC. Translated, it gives CASSWTSGSYEQYF.

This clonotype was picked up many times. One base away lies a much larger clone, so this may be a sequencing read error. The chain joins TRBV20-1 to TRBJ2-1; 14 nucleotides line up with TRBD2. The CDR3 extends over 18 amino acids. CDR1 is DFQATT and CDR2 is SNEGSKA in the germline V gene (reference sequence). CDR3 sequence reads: CCARDPKTSGRAIDEQFF. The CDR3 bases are TGCTGTGCTAGAGACCCGAAGACTAGCGGGAGGGCCATCGATGAGCAGTTCTTC.

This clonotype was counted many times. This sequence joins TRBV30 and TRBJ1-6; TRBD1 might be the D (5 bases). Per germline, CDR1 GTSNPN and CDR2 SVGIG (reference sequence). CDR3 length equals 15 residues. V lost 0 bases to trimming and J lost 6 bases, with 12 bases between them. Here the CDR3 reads CAWSVVTGGNSPLHF. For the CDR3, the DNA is TGTGCCTGGAGTGTAGTGACCGGGGGTAATTCACCCCTCCACTTT.

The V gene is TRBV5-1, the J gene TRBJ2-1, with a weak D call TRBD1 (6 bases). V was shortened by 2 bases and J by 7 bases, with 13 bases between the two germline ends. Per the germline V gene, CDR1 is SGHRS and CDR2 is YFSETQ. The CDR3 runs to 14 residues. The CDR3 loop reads CASSFRSGENEQFF. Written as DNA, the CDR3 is TGCGCCAGCAGCTTCAGATCAGGGGAAAATGAGCAGTTCTTC. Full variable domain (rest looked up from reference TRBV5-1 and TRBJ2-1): KAGVTQTPRYLIKTRGQQVTLSCSPISGHRSVSWYQQTPGQGLQFLFEYFSETQRNKGNFPGRFSGRQFSNSRSEMNVSTLELGDSALYLCASSFRSGENEQFFGPGTRLTVL.

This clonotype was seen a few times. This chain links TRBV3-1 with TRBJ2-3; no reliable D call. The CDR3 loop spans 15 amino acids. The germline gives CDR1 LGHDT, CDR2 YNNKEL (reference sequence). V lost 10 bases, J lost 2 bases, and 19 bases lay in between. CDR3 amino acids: CATTPRWVNTDTQYF. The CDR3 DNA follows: TGTGCCACCACCCCGCGCTGGGTTAACACAGATACGCAGTATTTT.

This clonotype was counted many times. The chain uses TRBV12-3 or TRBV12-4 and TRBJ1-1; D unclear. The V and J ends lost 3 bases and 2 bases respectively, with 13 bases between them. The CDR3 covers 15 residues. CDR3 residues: CASSFVFGRNTEAFF. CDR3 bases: TGTGCCAGCAGTTTTGTGTTTGGCCGAAACACTGAAGCTTTCTTT.

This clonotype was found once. The CDR3 reads CSAVSGGANIQYF. DNA of the CDR3: TGCAGCGCGGTCAGTGGGGGGGCAAACATTCAGTACTTC. This sequence joins TRBV29-1 and TRBJ2-4, with D possibly being TRBD2 (7 bases). With 7 bases removed from V and 6 bases from J, the gap between germline ends came to 16 bases. This CDR3 is 13 amino acids long. Germline V CDR1 and CDR2: SQVTM, ANQGSEA.

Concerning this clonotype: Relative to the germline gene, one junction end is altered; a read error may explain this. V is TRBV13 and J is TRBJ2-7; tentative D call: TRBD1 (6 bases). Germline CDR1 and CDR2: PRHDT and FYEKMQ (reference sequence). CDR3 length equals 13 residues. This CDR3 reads CAISSRGSYEQYF. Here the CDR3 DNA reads TGTGCCATCAGCTCCAGGGGCTCCTACGAGCAGTACTTC. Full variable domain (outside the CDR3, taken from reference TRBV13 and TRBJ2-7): AAGVIQSPRHLIKEKRETATLKCYPIPRHDTVYWYQQGPGQDPQFLISFYEKMQSDKGSIPDRFSAQQFSDYHSELNMSSLELGDSALYFCAISSRGSYEQYFGPGTRLTVT.

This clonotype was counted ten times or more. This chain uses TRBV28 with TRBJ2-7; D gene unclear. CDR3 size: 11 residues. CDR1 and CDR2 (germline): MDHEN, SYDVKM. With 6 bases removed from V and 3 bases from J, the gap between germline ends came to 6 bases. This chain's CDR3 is CASSTYYEQYF. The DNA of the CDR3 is TGTGCCAGCAGCACTTACTACGAGCAGTACTTC.

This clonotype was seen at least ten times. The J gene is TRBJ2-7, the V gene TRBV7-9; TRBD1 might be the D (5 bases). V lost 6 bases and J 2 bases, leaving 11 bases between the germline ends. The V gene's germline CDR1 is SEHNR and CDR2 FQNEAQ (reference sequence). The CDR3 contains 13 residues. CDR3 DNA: TGTGCCAGCAGAGGGCAGGGCACCTACGAGCAGTACTTC. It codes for CASRGQGTYEQYF.

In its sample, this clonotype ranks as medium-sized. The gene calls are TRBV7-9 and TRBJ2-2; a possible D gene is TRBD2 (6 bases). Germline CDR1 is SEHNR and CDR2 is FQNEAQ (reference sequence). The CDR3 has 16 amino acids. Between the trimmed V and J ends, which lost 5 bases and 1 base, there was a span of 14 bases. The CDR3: CASSPGWDLNTGELFF. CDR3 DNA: TGTGCCAGCAGCCCAGGCTGGGACTTGAACACCGGGGAGCTGTTTTTT.